This TCR beta chain is from a study of radiotherapy plus CTLA-4 blockade in lung cancer. The CDR3 has 17 residues. Trimming took 3 bases from V and 1 from J, leaving 16 bases between them. Germline lookup yields CDR1 MDHEN and CDR2 SYDVKM. Sequencing was performed with immunoSEQ multiplex PCR; in TCRdb, only in-frame clones are kept and a portion is missing. This table holds over 75,000 clones, around four fifths found once. The clonotype was recovered from a human donor with non-small cell lung cancer who had stable disease on radiotherapy plus ipilimumab. This sample comprised peripheral blood, obtained from a patient treated with radiotherapy plus ipilimumab. The V and J genes are TRBV28 and TRBJ1-3, with TRBD1 as a possible D gene (5 bases). The CDR3 bases are TGTGCCAGCAGTTTCTGGGGGAACTCCCGATCTGGAAACACCATATATTTT. As protein: CASSFWGNSRSGNTIYF.